These T cell receptor beta chains were read from a single sample in a study of T-cell reconstitution after alpha-beta-depleted transplantation in children. TCRdb fed the PCR reads into MiXCR, producing one record per CDR3 protein. Of about 110,000 distinct CDR3 sequences detected, approximately 6% appear once; the ten largest clones hold more than 20%. The sample consisted of PBMCs, mostly from graft donor cells, taken 360 days after TCRalphabeta/CD19-depleted stem cell transplant. The receptors stem from a male patient aged 2 to 10 who had a stem cell transplant for acute lymphoblastic leukemia, so the T cells may come from the graft donor. The CDR3 runs from the conserved cysteine through the conserved F or W. Each record gives: J gene, CDR3 length, clone size, V gene, D gene, CDR3 protein, CDR3 DNA. A D gene is named only where the DNA matches it firmly. Clone sizes are given selectively: once, few, many, or a class where the clone is expanded.

>TRBJ1-1|14|many|TRBV20-1|-
CSGIHGRKNTEAFF
TGCAGTGGAATCCATGGACGTAAGAACACTGAAGCTTTCTTT
>TRBJ2-7|16|many|TRBV28|TRBD2
CASSFYSGRYSYEQYF
TGTGCCAGCAGTTTTTATAGCGGGAGATACTCCTACGAGCAGTACTTC
>TRBJ2-3|15|many|TRBV5-1|TRBD1
CASSLRQGITDTQYF
TGCGCCAGCAGCTTGAGACAGGGGATCACAGATACGCAGTATTTT
>TRBJ2-2|14|-|TRBV11-1|-
CACSLTVNTGELFF
TGTGCCTGCAGCTTAACGGTTAACACCGGGGAGCTGTTTTTT
>TRBJ2-7|11|many|TRBV27|-
CASSIGGEQYF
TGTGCCAGCAGTATAGGAGGGGAGCAGTACTTC
>TRBJ2-7|15|many|TRBV27|-
CASSLHSAGIYEQYF
TGTGCCAGCAGTTTACATTCGGCAGGGATATACGAGCAGTACTTC
>TRBJ1-5|14|few|TRBV7-6|-
CASSLEWTEQPQHF
TGTGCCAGCAGCTTAGAATGGACAGAGCAGCCCCAGCATTTT
>TRBJ1-4|14|few|TRBV6-5|-
CASSYSQGPEKLFF
TGTGCCAGCAGTTACTCCCAGGGGCCGGAAAAACTGTTTTTT
>TRBJ1-2|12|many|TRBV29-1|TRBD1
CSVADREGGYTF
TGCAGCGTTGCGGACAGGGAGGGCGGCTACACCTTC
>TRBJ2-7|15|many|TRBV12-3/TRBV12-4|TRBD1
CASQRDRGATFEQYF
TGTGCCAGCCAACGCGACAGGGGGGCGACCTTCGAGCAGTACTTC
>TRBJ2-7|17|few|TRBV28|TRBD1
CASSPPITGTGGHEQYF
TGTGCCAGCAGTCCCCCAATTACCGGGACAGGGGGGCACGAGCAGTACTTC
>TRBJ2-7|14|few|TRBV6-1|TRBD2
CASSKGLEAYEQYF
TGTGCCAGCAGTAAGGGACTAGAGGCCTACGAGCAGTACTTC